The rows below give T cell receptor beta chains drawn from one sample of a study of T-cell reconstitution after alpha-beta-depleted transplantation in children. In TCRdb, the PCR reads were re-called with MiXCR into one record per CDR3 protein. Here the sample spans roughly 590,000 distinct CDR3 sequences, roughly 15% being singletons. Source: PBMCs from the stem cell graft donor, taken from the stem cell graft. These receptor sequences come from a human donor who donated a stem cell graft to a child with acute myeloid leukemia. The CDR3 runs from the conserved cysteine through the conserved F or W.

TRBJ2-1 TRBV12-3/TRBV12-4 CASSLDRVDNEQFF
TRBJ1-5 TRBV5-1 CASSLLGTDSNQPQHF
TRBJ2-5 TRBV6-1 CASSLKGQPQETQNF
TRBJ2-1 TRBV25-1 CASSKTGPYNEQFF
TRBJ1-6 TRBV10-2 CASSESTGGSSPLHF
TRBJ2-5 TRBV7-9 CASSLSWDSQETQYF
TRBJ2-7 TRBV5-1 CASSPGQELPYEQYF
TRBJ2-2 TRBV7-3 CASSLAAGTTNTGELFF
TRBJ2-1 TRBV5-1 CASSLLAGARGNEQFF
TRBJ2-2 TRBV15 CATSAPSHNTGELFF
TRBJ1-5 TRBV12-3/TRBV12-4 CASRIVGLTDQPQHF
TRBJ1-5 TRBV12-3/TRBV12-4 CASSRAGQPQHF
TRBJ1-1 TRBV20-1 CSARDRAGAGRRGKAFF
TRBJ2-5 TRBV7-2 CASSLDWRGNQETQYF
TRBJ1-5 TRBV7-9 CASSLESYQPQHF
TRBJ2-5 TRBV3-1 CASCQDRPTVETQYF
TRBJ1-2 TRBV12-3/TRBV12-4 CASSSLRQPYGYTF
TRBJ2-7 TRBV5-6 CASRQAQSPYEQYF
TRBJ2-1 TRBV30 CASQGATYNEQFF
TRBJ1-2 TRBV4-1 CASSQDPGGYTF
TRBJ2-2 TRBV10-3 CAISESLGTGAGELFF
TRBJ2-1 TRBV20-1 CSARDFARGDNEQFF
TRBJ1-5 TRBV12-3/TRBV12-4 CASSFQRWGQPQHF
TRBJ1-5 TRBV20-1 CSAPDRGTSNQPQHF
TRBJ1-5 TRBV24-1 CATSDLSDNQPQHF
TRBJ2-5 TRBV20-1 CSARGGQGRGETQYF
TRBJ1-1 TRBV12-3/TRBV12-4 CASSSTGGGGEAFF
TRBJ2-7 TRBV12-3/TRBV12-4 CASSLAPGQGLREQYF
TRBJ1-3 TRBV4-2 CASSQERGRDTIYF
TRBJ2-1 TRBV20-1 CSASLAVEQFF
TRBJ2-7 TRBV20-1 CSARADNYEQYF
TRBJ2-7 TRBV30 CAWSGHRSYEQYF
TRBJ1-1 TRBV9 CASSAEPGINTEAFF
TRBJ2-2 TRBV19 CASSIPRTGGTGELFF
TRBJ1-3 TRBV11-2 CASSLGAELTGNTIYF
TRBJ2-3 TRBV6-5 CASRPDRGTQYF
TRBJ2-3 TRBV6-5 CASNQPWVAGAGTDTQYF
TRBJ1-2 TRBV7-2 CASSLKGTDGGVGGYTF
TRBJ2-7 TRBV5-1 CASSPARGQSYEQYF
TRBJ1-2 TRBV25-1 CASRHPFAGYTF
TRBJ1-5 TRBV5-1 CASSPVSGVNQPQHF
TRBJ2-2 TRBV5-1 CASILEEDTGELFF
TRBJ1-4 TRBV20-1 CSATPGSQGKLFF
TRBJ2-3 TRBV15 CATSSRTESTDTQYF